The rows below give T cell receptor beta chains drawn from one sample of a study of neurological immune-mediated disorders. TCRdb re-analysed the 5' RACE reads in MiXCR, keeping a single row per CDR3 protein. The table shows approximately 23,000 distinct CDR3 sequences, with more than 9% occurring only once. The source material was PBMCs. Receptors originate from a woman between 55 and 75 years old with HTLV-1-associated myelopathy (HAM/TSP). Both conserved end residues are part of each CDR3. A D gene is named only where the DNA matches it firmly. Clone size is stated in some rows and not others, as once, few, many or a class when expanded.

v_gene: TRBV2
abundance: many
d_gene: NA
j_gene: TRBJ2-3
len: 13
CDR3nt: TGTGCCAGCGCAACGGGGCGTACAGATACGCAGTATTTT
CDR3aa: CASATGRTDTQYF

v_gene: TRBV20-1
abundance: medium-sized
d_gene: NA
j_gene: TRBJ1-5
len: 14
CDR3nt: TGCAGTGCTAGCCTAGAGGCGAGCAATCAGCCCCAGCATTTT
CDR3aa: CSASLEASNQPQHF

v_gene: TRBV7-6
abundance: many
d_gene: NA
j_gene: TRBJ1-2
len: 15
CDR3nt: TGTGCCAGCAGCCCTTCACGGGGTCAGTTCTATGGCTACACCTTC
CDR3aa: CASSPSRGQFYGYTF

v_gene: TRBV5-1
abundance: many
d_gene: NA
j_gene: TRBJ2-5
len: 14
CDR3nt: TGCGCCAGCCCTAGCCGACGGGTCCAAGAGACCCAGTACTTC
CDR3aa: CASPSRRVQETQYF

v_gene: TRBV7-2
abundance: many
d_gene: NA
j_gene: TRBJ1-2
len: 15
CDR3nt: TGTGCCAGCAGCTTGGGCCCGGGACGGTACTATGGCTACACCTTC
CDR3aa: CASSLGPGRYYGYTF

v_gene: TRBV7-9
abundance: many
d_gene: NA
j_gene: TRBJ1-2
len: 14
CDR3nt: TGTGCCAGCAGCTTAACGGAGCAGAACTATGGCTACACCTTC
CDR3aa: CASSLTEQNYGYTF

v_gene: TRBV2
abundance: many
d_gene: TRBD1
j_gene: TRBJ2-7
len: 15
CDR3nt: TGTGCCAGCAGAGCCGACAGGGGCATCACCTACGAGCAGTACTTC
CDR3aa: CASRADRGITYEQYF

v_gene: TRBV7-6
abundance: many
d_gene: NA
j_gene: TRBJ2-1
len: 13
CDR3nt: TGTGCCAGCTCGAGGATGACCTACAATGAGCAGTTCTTC
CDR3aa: CASSRMTYNEQFF

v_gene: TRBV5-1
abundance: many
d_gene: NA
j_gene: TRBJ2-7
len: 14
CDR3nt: TGCGCCAGCAGCTTGCAGGTTGACTCCTACGAGCAGTACTTC
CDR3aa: CASSLQVDSYEQYF

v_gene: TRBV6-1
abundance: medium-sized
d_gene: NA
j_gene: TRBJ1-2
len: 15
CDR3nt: TGTGCCAGCAGCGGTCGGGGGGCGCGTGTCTATGGCTACACCTTC
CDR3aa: CASSGRGARVYGYTF

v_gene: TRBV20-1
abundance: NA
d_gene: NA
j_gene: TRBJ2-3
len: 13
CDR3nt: TGCAGTACATTAACCACGGGCACAGATACGCAGTATTTT
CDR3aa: CSTLTTGTDTQYF

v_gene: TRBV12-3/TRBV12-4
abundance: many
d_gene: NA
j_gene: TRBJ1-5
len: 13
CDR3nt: TGTGCCAGCAGTTTAAGGCGTTCGGAGCCCCAGCATTTT
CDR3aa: CASSLRRSEPQHF

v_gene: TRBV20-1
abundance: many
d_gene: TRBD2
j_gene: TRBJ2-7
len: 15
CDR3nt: TGCAGTGCTAGCCTGACTAGCGGGGGGGCGGGCGAGCAGTACTTC
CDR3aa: CSASLTSGGAGEQYF

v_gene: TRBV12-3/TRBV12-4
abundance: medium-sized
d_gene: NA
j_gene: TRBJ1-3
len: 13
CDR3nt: TGTGCCAGCAGTTTAGTTGGTGGAAACACCATATATTTT
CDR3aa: CASSLVGGNTIYF

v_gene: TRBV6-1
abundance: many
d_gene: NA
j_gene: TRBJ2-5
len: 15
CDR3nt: TGTGCCAGCAGTGAAGACTACAGAATTCAAGAGACCCAGTACTTC
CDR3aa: CASSEDYRIQETQYF

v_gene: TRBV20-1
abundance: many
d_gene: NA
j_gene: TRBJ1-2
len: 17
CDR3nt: TGCAGTGCTAGGCGGGTTTTGATAGGGGGAGTTAACTATGGCTACACCTTC
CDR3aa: CSARRVLIGGVNYGYTF

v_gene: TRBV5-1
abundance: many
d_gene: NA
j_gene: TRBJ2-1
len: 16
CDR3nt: TGCGCCAGCAGCCGTGAGGCGGGGTCCCGATCGCGGGAGCAGTTCTTC
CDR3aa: CASSREAGSRSREQFF

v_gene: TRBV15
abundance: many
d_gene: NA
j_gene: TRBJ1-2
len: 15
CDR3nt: TGTGCCACCAGCAGAGATTCTGCCCGTCTAGGAGGCTACACCTTC
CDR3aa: CATSRDSARLGGYTF

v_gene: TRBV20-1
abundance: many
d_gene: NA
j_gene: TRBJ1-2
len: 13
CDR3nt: TGCAGTGCTAGGACCGAGTTTGGCTATGGCTACACCTTC
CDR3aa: CSARTEFGYGYTF

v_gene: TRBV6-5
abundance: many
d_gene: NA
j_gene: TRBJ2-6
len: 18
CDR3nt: TGTGCCAGCAGTTACTCGAGATATATAGGAGCACGGGCCAACGTCCTGACTTTC
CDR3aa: CASSYSRYIGARANVLTF

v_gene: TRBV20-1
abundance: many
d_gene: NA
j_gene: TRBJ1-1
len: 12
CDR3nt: TGCAGTGCTAGTGACAGGAACACTGAAGCTTTCTTT
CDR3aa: CSASDRNTEAFF

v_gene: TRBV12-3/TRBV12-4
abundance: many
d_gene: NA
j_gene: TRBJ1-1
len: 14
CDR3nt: TGTGCCAGCAGTTTAGGGGAGGGGAACACTGAAGCTTTCTTT
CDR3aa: CASSLGEGNTEAFF

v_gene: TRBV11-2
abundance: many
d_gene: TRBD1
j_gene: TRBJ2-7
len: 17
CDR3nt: TGTGCCAGCAGAAAAGCACGGACAGGGGGTACACCCTACGAGCAGTACTTC
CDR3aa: CASRKARTGGTPYEQYF

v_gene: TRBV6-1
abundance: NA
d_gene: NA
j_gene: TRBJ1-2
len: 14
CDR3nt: TGTGCCAGCAGTGCTGACCGTCGGGCCTATGGCTACACCTTC
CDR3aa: CASSADRRAYGYTF

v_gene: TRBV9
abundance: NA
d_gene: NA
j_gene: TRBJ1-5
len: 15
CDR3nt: TGTGCCAGCAGCGTAGATTCGCTGGGCAATCAGCCCCAGCATTTT
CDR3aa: CASSVDSLGNQPQHF

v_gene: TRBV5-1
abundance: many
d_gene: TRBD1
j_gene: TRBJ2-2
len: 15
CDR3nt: TGCGCCAGCAGCCCACAGGGGGCGAACACCGGGGAGCTGTTTTTT
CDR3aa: CASSPQGANTGELFF

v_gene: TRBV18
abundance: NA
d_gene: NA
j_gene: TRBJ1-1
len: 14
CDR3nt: TGTGCCAGCTCACCCCGGACCCTCGAAAGTGAAGCTTTCTTT
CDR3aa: CASSPRTLESEAFF

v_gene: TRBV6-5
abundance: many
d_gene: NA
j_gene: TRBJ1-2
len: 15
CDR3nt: TGTGCCAGCAGTTACTCGAGGAGCGGAAGAGAGGGCTACACCTTC
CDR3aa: CASSYSRSGREGYTF

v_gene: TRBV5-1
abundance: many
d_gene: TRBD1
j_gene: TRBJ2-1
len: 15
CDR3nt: TGCGCCAGTAGATCCCTAGGACAGGAGGTCAATGAGCAGTTCTTC
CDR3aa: CASRSLGQEVNEQFF

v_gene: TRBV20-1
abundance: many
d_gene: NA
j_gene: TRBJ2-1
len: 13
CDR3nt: TGCAGTGTAGGCCCCACGCCCCACAATGAGCAGTTCTTC
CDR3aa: CSVGPTPHNEQFF

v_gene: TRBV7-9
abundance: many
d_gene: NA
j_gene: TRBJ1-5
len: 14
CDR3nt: TGTGCCAGCAGCTTATCGGGCGGGTATCAGCCCCAGCATTTT
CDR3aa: CASSLSGGYQPQHF

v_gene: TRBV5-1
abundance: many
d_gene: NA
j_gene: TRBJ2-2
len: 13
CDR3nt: TGCGCCAGCAGAGATCTAGACACCGGGGAGCTGTTTTTT
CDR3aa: CASRDLDTGELFF

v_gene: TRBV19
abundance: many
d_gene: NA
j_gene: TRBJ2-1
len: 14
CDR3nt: TGTGCCAGTAGTATAGATCCCGGGGGTACAGAGCAGTTCTTC
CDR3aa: CASSIDPGGTEQFF

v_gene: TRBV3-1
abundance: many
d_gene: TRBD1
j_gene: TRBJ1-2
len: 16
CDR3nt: TGTGCCAGCAGCCAAGTTTCAAGACAGGGGCGCTATGGCTACACCTTC
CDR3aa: CASSQVSRQGRYGYTF

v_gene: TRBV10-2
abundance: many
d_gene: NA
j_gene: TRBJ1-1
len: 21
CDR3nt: TGCGCCAGCAGTGAGTTACCTGGGGGTTACTACCAAGACAGGAGGAACACTGAAGCTTTCTTT
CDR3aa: CASSELPGGYYQDRRNTEAFF

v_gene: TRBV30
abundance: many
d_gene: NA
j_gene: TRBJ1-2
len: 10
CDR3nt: TGTGCCTGGAGAAAAGGTGGCTACACCTTC
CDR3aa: CAWRKGGYTF

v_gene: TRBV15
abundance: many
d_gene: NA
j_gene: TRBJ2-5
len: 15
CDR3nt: TGTGCCACCAGCCCGACTCTGGGAGCGGCAGAGACCCAGTACTTC
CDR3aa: CATSPTLGAAETQYF

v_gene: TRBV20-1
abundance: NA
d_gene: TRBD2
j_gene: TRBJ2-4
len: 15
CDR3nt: TGCAGTGCTGGCCTCGGGGGGGCGGCCAAAAACATTCAGTACTTC
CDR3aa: CSAGLGGAAKNIQYF

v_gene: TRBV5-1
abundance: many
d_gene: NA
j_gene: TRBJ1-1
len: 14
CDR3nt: TGCGCCAGCAGCTTGGACTCGGAAACGGATAGGACTTTCTTT
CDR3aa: CASSLDSETDRTFF

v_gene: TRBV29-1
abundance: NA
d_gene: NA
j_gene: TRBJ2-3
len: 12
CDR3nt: TGCAGCGTCTCCCGGGGCTCCGATACGCAGTATTTT
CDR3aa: CSVSRGSDTQYF

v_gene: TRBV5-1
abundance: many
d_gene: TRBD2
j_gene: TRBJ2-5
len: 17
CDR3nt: TGCGCCAGCAGCCAGACCGGGGGTAGCGGGAGCCAAGAGACCCAGTACTTC
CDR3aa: CASSQTGGSGSQETQYF